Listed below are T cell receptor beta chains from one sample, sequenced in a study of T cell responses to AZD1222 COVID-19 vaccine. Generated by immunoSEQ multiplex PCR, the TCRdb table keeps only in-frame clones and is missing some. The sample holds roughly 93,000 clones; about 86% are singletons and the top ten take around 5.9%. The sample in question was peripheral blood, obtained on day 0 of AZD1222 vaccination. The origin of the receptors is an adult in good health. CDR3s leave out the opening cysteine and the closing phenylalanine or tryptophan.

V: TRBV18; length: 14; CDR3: ASSPLTGHLNTEAF
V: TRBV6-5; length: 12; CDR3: ASSYTGTAYGYT
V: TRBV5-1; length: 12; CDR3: ASSISGSSNEQF
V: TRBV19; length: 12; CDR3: ASRRQGNTGELF
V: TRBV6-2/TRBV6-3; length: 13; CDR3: ASSYGGAGNQPQH
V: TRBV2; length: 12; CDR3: ASSETGVNSPLH
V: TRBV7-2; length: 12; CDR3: ASSLARANVEAF
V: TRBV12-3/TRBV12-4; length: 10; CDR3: ASRRGGNEQF
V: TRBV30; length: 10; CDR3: AWSRGAGELF
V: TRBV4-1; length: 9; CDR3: ASSQDRHYT
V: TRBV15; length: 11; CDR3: ATSREGRSEAF
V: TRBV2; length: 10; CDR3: ASSAKPMGQF
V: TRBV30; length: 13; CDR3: AWSVGGPRSDTQY
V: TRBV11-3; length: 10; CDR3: ASSLDPYEQY
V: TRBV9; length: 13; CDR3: ASSVRAGAKNIQY
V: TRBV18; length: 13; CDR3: ASSEDRGYQETQY
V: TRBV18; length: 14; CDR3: ASSPSGSWVGYGYT
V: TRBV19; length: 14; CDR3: ASSIGGQGATYEQY